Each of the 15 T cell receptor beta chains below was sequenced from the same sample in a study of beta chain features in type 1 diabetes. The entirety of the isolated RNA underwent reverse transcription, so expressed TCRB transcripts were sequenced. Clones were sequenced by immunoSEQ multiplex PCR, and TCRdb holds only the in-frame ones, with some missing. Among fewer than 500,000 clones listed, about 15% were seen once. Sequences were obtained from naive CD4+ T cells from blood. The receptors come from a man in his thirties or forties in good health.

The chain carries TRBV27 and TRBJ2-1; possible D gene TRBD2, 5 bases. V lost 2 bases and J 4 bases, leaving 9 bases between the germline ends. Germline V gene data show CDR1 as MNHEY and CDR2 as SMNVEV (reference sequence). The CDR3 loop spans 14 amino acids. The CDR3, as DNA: TGTGCCAGCAGTTTAATAGGGAGATACAATGAGCAGTTCTTC. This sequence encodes CASSLIGRYNEQFF.

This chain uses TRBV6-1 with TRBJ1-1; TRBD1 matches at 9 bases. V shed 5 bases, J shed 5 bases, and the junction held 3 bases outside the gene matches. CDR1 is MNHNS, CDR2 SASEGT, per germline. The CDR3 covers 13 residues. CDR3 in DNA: TGTGCCAGCAGTCGACAGGGGGGTACTGAAGCTTTCTTT. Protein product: CASSRQGGTEAFF.

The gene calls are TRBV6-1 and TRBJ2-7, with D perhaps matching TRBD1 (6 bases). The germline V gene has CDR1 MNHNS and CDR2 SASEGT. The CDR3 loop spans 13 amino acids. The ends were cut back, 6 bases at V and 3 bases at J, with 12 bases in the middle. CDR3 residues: CASSHRGGYEQYV. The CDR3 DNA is TGTGCCAGCAGCCACCGAGGGGGCTACGAGCAGTACGTC.

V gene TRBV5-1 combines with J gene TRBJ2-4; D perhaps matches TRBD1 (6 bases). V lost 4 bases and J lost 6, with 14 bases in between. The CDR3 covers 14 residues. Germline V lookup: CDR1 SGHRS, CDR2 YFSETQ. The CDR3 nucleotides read TGCGCCAGCAGCCCGCGACAGGAGTCAAACATTCAGTACTTC. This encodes CASSPRQESNIQYF.

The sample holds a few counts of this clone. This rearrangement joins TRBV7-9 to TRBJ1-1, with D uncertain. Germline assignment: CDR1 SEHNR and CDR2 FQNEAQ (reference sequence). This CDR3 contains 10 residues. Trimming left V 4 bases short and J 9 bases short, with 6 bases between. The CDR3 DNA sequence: TGTGCCAGCAGCTCGGAACAAGCTTTCTTT. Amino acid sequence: CASSSEQAFF.

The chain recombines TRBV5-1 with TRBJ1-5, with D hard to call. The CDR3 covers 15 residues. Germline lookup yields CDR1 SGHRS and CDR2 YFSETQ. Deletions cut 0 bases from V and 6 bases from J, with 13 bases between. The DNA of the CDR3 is TGCGCCAGCAGCTTGGATCCATCGGCCGGTCAGCCCCAGCATTTT. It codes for CASSLDPSAGQPQHF.

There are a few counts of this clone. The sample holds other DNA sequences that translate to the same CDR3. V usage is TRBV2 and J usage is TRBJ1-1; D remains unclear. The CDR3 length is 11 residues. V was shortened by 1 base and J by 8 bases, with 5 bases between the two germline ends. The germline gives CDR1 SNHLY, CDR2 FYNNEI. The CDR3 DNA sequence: TGTGCCAGCAGTGAAGGGACCGAAGCTTTCTTT. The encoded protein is CASSEGTEAFF.

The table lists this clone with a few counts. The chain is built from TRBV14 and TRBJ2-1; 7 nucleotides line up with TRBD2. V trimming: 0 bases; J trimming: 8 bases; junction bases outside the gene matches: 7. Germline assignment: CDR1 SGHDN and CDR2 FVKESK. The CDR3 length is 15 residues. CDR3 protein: CASSQEGGRADEQFF. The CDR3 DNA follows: TGTGCCAGCAGCCAAGAGGGAGGGAGGGCCGATGAGCAGTTCTTC.

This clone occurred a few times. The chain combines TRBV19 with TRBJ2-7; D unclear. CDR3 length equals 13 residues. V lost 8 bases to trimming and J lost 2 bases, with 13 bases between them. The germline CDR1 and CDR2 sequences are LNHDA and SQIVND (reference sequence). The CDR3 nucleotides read TGTGCCAGTGCCCCAGATCAAGCCTACGAGCAGTACGTC. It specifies CASAPDQAYEQYV.

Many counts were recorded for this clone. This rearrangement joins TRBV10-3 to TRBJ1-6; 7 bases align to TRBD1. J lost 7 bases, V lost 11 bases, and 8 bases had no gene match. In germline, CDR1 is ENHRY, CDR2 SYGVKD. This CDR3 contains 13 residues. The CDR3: CAGRDSHNSPLHF. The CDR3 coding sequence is TGTGCCGGGCGGGACAGTCACAATTCACCCCTCCACTTT.

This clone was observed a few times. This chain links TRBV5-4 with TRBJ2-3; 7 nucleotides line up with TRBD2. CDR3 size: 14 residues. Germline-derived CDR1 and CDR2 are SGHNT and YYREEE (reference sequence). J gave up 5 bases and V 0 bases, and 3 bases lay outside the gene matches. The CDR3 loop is CASSLGGSGDTQYF. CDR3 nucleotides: TGTGCCAGCAGCTTGGGCGGGAGCGGAGATACGCAGTATTTT.

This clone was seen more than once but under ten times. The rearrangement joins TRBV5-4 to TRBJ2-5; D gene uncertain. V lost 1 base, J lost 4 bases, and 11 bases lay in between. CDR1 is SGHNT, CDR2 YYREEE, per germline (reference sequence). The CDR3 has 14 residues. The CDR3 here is CASSLINRPETQYF. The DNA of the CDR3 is TGTGCCAGCAGCTTGATTAACCGGCCAGAGACCCAGTACTTC.

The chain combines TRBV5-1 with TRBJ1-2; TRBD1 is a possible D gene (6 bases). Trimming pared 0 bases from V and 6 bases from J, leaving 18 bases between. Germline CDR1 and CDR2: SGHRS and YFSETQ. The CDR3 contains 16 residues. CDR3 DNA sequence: TGCGCCAGCAGCTTGGCCATCAGTCAACAGGGAGATGGCTACACCTTC. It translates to CASSLAISQQGDGYTF.

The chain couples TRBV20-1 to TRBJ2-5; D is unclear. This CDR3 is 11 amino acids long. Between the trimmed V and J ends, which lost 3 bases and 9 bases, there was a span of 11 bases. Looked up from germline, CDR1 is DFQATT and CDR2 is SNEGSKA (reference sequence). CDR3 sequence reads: CSARPGSAQYF. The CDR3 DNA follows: TGCAGTGCTAGGCCCGGGTCGGCCCAGTACTTC.

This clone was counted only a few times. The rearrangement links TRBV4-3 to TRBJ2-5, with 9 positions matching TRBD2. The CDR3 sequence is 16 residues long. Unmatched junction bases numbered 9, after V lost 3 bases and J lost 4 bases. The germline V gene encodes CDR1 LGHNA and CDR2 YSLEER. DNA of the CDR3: TGCGCCAGCAGCCACCAGATAGCGGGAGCATCAGAGACCCAGTACTTC. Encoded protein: CASSHQIAGASETQYF.